The source of this T cell receptor (beta chain) is a study of a mutant IDH1 vaccine in newly diagnosed glioma. Study information: Patients were pretreated with radiotherapy, temozolomide, or both, mostly both. General study points: Of the patients, 85% to 95% had vaccine-induced immune responses.

The time point was: week 35, safety follow-up. The vaccine gave 300 ug of a 20-mer mutant IDH1 peptide subcutaneously per dose. The CDR3 sequence is 16 residues long. V was cut by 4 bases and J by 0 bases, with 13 bases left in between. Looked up from germline, CDR1 is MNHEY and CDR2 is SMNVEV (reference sequence). TCRdb's table, derived via immunoSEQ multiplex PCR, lists solely in-frame clones and lacks some. The data show about 32,000 clones, about 82% seen once. With respect to this clone: Its antigen remains unidentified.

The origin of this receptor is a man aged 35-49 years with glioma. Some clones in this sample may be carry-over from other donors' samples. Sequencing was performed on PBMCs, taken from a glioma patient whose treatment included an IDH1 peptide vaccine. This rearrangement joins TRBV27 to TRBJ1-5; TRBD1 is a possible D gene (5 bases). CDR3 coding DNA: TGTGCCAGCAGTTCGGACAACCTGGATAGCAATCAGCCCCAGCATTTT. Translating it yields CASSSDNLDSNQPQHF.